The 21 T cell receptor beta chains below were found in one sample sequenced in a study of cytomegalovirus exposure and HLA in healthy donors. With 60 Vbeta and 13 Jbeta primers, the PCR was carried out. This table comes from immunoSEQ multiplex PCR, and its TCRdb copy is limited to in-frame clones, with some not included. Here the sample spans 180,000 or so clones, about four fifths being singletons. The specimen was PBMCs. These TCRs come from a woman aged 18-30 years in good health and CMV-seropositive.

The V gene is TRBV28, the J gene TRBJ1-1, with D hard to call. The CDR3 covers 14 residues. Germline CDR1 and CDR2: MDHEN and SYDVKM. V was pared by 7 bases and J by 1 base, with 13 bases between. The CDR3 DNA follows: TGTGCCAGCATCGCTACTAGGGAGAACACTGAAGCTTTCTTT. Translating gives CASIATRENTEAFF.

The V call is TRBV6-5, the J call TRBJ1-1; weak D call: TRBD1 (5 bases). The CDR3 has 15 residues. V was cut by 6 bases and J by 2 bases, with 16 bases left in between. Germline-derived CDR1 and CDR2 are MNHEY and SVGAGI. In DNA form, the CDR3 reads TGTGCCAGCAGCCCCCTGACGGGGGTTAACACTGAAGCTTTCTTT. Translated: CASSPLTGVNTEAFF.

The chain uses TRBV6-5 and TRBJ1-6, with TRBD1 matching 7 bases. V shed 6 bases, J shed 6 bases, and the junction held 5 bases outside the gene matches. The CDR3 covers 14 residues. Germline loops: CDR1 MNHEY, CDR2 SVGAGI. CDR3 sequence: CASSRQGSNSPLHF. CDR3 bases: TGTGCCAGCAGCCGACAGGGATCTAATTCACCCCTCCACTTT.

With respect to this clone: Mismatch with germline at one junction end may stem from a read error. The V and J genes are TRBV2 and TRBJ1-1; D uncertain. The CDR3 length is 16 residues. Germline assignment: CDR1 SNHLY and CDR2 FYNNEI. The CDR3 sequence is CASSEAGYSGNTEVFF. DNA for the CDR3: TGTGCCAGCAGTGAAGCGGGGTATTCCGGGAACACTGAAGTTTTCTTT.

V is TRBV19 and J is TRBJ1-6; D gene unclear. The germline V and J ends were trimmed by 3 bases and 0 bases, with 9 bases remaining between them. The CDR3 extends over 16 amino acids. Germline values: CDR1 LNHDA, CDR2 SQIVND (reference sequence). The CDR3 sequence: CASSIIGSSYNSPLHF. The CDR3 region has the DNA TGTGCCAGTAGTATCATCGGGAGCTCCTATAATTCACCCCTCCACTTT. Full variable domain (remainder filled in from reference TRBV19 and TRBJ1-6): DGGITQSPKYLFRKEGQNVTLSCEQNLNHDAMYWYRQDPGQGLRLIYYSQIVNDFQKGDIAEGYSVSREKKESFPLTVTSAQKNPTAFYLCASSIIGSSYNSPLHFGNGTRLTVT.

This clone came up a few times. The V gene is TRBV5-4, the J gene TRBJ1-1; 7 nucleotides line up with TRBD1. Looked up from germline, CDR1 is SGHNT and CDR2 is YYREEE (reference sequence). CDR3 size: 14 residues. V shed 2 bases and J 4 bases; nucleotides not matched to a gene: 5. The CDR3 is CASSFSDRPTEAFF. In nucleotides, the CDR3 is TGTGCCAGCAGCTTTTCGGACAGGCCCACTGAAGCTTTCTTT.

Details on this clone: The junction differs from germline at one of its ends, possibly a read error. Here the CDR3 reads CASSRDRGPGANGLTF. The CDR3 DNA reads TGTGCCAGCAGCCGGGACAGGGGGCCTGGGGCCAACGGCCTGACTTTC. V gene TRBV2 combines with J gene TRBJ2-6, with 12 positions matching TRBD1. CDR3 length equals 16 residues. CDR1 is SNHLY and CDR2 is FYNNEI in the germline V gene. The variable domain in full, with the rest retrieved from reference TRBV2 and TRBJ2-6, is EPEVTQTPSHQVTQMGQEVILRCVPISNHLYFYWYRQILGQKVEFLVSFYNNEISEKSEIFDDQFSVERPDGSNFTLKIRSTKLEDSAMYFCASSRDRGPGANGLTFGAGSRLTVL.

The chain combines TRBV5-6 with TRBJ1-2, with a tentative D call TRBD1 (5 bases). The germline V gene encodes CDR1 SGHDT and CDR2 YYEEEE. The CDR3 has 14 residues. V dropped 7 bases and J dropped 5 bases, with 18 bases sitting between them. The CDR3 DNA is TGTGCCAGCGGGGCCAGCTCTCACATATATGGCTACACCTTC. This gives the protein CASGASSHIYGYTF.

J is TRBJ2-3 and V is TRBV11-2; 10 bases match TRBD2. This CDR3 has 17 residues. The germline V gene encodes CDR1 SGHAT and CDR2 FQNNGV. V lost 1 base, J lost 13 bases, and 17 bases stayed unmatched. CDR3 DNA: TGTGCCAGCAGCTTAGTGTCGTCTAGCGGGGGTTTCTACTCGGAGTATTTT. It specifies CASSLVSSSGGFYSEYF.

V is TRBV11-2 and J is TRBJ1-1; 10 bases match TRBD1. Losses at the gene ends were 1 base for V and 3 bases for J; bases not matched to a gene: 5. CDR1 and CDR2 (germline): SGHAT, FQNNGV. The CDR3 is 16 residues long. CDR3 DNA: TGTGCCAGCAGCTTAGGGACAGGGGGTACGGACACTGAAGCTTTCTTT. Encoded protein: CASSLGTGGTDTEAFF. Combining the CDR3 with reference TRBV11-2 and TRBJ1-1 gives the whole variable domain EAGVAQSPRYKIIEKRQSVAFWCNPISGHATLYWYQQILGQGPKLLIQFQNNGVVDDSQLPKDRFSAERLKGVDSTLKIQPAKLEDSAVYLCASSLGTGGTDTEAFFGQGTRLTVV.

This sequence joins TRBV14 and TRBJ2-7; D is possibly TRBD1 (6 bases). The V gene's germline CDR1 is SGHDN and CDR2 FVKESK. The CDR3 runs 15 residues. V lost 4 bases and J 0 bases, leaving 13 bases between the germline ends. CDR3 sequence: CASSPQGPPSYEQYF. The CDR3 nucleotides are TGTGCCAGCAGCCCCCAGGGGCCCCCCTCCTACGAGCAGTACTTC.

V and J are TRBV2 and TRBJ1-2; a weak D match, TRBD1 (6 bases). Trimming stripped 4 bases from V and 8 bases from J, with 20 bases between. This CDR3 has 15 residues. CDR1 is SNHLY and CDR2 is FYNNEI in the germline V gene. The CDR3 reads CASSGVPTGTWGYTF. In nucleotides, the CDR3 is TGTGCCAGCAGTGGGGTGCCCACAGGGACGTGGGGCTACACCTTC.

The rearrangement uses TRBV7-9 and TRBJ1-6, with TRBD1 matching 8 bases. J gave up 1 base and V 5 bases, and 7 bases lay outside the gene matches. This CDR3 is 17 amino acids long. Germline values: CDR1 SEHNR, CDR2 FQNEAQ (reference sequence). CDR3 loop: CASSPDRGESYNSPLHF. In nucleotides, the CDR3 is TGTGCCAGCAGCCCCGACAGGGGCGAGTCCTATAATTCACCCCTCCACTTT.

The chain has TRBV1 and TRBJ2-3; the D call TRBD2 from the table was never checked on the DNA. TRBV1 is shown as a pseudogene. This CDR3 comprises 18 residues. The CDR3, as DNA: TGCACCAGCAGCCAAGGGGAGAACGGGGGGCGAAGCACAGATACGCAGTATTTT. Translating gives CTSSQGENGGRSTDTQYF.

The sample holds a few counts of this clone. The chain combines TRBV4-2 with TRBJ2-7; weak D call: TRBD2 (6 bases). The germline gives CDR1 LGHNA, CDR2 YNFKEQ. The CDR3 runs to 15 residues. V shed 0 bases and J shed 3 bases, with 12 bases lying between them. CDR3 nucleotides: TGTGCCAGCAGCCAAGAACCACTAGCCGACTACGAGCAGTACTTC. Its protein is CASSQEPLADYEQYF.

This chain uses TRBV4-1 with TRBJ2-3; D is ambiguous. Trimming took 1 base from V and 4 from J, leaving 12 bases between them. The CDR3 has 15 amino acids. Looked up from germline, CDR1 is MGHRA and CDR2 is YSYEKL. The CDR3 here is CASSQVLLTSDTQYF. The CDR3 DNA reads TGCGCCAGCAGCCAAGTTCTTCTAACTTCAGATACGCAGTATTTT.

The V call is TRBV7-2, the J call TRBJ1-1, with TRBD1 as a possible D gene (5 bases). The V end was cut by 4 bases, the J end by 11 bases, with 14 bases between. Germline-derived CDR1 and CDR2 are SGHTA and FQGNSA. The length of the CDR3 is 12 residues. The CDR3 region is CASSWGGGAAFF. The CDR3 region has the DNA TGTGCCAGCAGCTGGGGGGGTGGGGCGGCTTTCTTT.

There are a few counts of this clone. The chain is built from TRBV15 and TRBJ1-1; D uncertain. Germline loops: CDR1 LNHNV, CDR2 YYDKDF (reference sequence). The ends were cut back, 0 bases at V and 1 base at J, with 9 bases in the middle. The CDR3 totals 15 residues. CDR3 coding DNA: TGTGCCACCAGCAGAGATAGTTGGGCGAACACTGAAGCTTTCTTT. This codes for CATSRDSWANTEAFF.

The CDR3 DNA reads as TGTGCCAGCGCTGACGGGAACTATGGCTACACCTTC. This encodes CASADGNYGYTF. This chain uses TRBV6-1 with TRBJ1-2; D remains unclear. V was cut by 8 bases and J by 2 bases, with 9 bases left in between. Germline values: CDR1 MNHNS, CDR2 SASEGT. The length of the CDR3 is 12 residues.

DNA of the CDR3: TGTGCCAGCAGAGATCGGACAGGGGGCCTTCCGGAGCTGTTTTTT. Its protein is CASRDRTGGLPELFF. The rearrangement links TRBV25-1 to TRBJ2-2; 11 bases align to TRBD1. Germline loops: CDR1 MGHDK, CDR2 SYGVNS. This CDR3 has 15 residues. The J segment lost 10 bases and the V segment lost 6 bases, leaving 10 bases of the junction unmatched.

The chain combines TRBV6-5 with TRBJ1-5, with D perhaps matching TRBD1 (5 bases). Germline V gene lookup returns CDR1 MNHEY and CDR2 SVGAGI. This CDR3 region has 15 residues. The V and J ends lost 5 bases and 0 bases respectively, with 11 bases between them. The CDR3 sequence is CASSRTRNSNQPQHF. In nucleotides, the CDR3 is TGTGCCAGCAGTAGGACACGAAATAGCAATCAGCCCCAGCATTTT.